This T cell receptor (beta chain) is drawn from a study of cytomegalovirus exposure and HLA in healthy donors. On the study more broadly: Among the 400 or so donors who were genotyped, about 80% fell in the genetic ancestry cluster that is associated with self-reported Caucasian donors.

Study outcomes and limitations: Earlier results showed most TCR beta V segments being productive about 90% or about 30% of the time.

This CDR3 region has 15 residues. Germline CDR1 is SGDLS and CDR2 is YYNGEE. With 3 bases removed from V and 9 bases from J, the gap between germline ends came to 16 bases. With 60 Vbeta and 13 Jbeta primers, the PCR was carried out. Measured with immunoSEQ multiplex PCR; TCRdb has only the in-frame clones, and not every one. The table lists about 150,000 clones, approximately 79% of them singletons. In its sample, this clone was seen once. Its antigen is unknown. The sequencing input was PBMCs. The source is a woman aged 50 to 60 in good health and CMV-seropositive. The chain is built from TRBV9 and TRBJ1-6; D uncertain. Here the CDR3 reads CASSGTGRGSSPLHF. In DNA form, the CDR3 reads TGTGCCAGCAGCGGGACCGGGAGAGGGAGTTCACCCCTCCACTTT.